This section outlines one T cell receptor beta chain sequence together with its context. The junction had 10 bases not matched to a gene; V was cut back by 0 bases and J by 7 bases. Germline V lookup: CDR1 MNHEY, CDR2 SVGEGT. The CDR3 is 17 residues long. This sample is drawn from a study of blood T cell repertoires in COVID-19. Across the whole study: PBMCs, B-cell-depleted T cells, or T cells provided the cDNA or gDNA that made up the material.

Clones were read by immunoSEQ multiplex PCR, and TCRdb kept only the in-frame ones, dropping some. The table has over 100,000 clones, 90% to 95% seen once; the top ten hold 6%. The TCR comes from a human donor in a cohort sampled during active COVID-19. This chain links TRBV6-2 or TRBV6-3 with TRBJ1-5; 9 positions agree with TRBD1. Sequenced input: peripheral blood. The CDR3 DNA sequence: TGTGCCAGCAGTTACTCACCGCCGGGACAGGGTAAGCAGCCCCAGCATTTT. Translation gives CASSYSPPGQGKQPQHF.